The 2 T cell receptor beta chains presented below share a single source sample, sequenced in a study of shared T cell receptors in the human thymus (dated by TCRdb to the early 2020s). Receptor libraries were prepared by the immunoSEQ multiplex PCR assay. The immuneACCESS repertoire file appears here via TCRdb, limited to in-frame rearrangements. These files lack a portion of the clones; in checked studies, under half of the deficit traces to unresolved V genes, and the cause of the others is not known. Within this sample are about 660,000 clones, with around nine tenths of them counted one time only. The top ten clones comprise around 0.0099% of the sample. Another study also made use of these data, one on human thymus T cells.

Sequencing input: thymocytes. All receptors derive from a boy in the first two years of life with a congenital heart defect. Donor details come from another sample of the same person, matched by shared clones.

The chain joins TRBV29-1 to TRBJ1-4; possible D gene TRBD1, 6 bases. The V end lost 6 bases, the J end lost 4 bases, and 15 bases lay between the germline ends. This CDR3 has 14 amino acids. From germline, CDR1 is SQVTM and CDR2 ANQGSEA. The CDR3 coding sequence is TGCAGCGTGAGGGAGGGGGGGCTTAATGAAAAACTGTTTTTT. Its protein is CSVREGGLNEKLFF.

The chain employs TRBV9 and TRBJ2-1, with a weak D call TRBD1 (5 bases). V was clipped by 3 bases and J by 6 bases, with 13 bases between them. CDR1 is SGDLS, CDR2 YYNGEE, per germline. This CDR3 spans 14 amino acids. The CDR3 DNA is TGTGCCAGCAGCGGGGTGCAGGGTATCAATGAGCAGTTCTTC. Its protein is CASSGVQGINEQFF.